This passage covers 32 T cell receptor beta chains from one sample sequenced in a study of blood T cell repertoires in COVID-19. Libraries were prepared by immunoSEQ multiplex PCR; TCRdb keeps only in-frame clonotypes and omits some of them. The profile covers fewer than 200,000 clones, with about four fifths appearing a single time and 6% to 7.5% taken by the ten largest. The source material was peripheral blood. Receptors originate from a man between 65 and 79 years old with active or convalescent COVID-19.

V gene TRBV19 combines with J gene TRBJ1-6; no clear D. CDR3 length equals 13 residues. Looked up from germline, CDR1 is LNHDA and CDR2 is SQIVND (reference sequence). V lost 7 bases and J lost 3, with 7 bases in between. The CDR3 bases are TGTGCCAGTAAATCCTACTATAATTCACCCCTCCACTTT. This encodes CASKSYYNSPLHF. Complete variable domain (other parts from reference TRBV19 and TRBJ1-6): DGGITQSPKYLFRKEGQNVTLSCEQNLNHDAMYWYRQDPGQGLRLIYYSQIVNDFQKGDIAEGYSVSREKKESFPLTVTSAQKNPTAFYLCASKSYYNSPLHFGNGTRLTVT.

This chain uses TRBV5-1 with TRBJ2-2; tentatively, D is TRBD1 (5 bases). The CDR3 has 18 amino acids. Per the germline V gene, CDR1 is SGHRS and CDR2 is YFSETQ. The V end lost 3 bases, the J end lost 7 bases, and 25 bases lay between the germline ends. The CDR3 region has the DNA TGCGCCAGCAGCTCCACGATCAATAGCAGGGATTTTAGCGGGGAGCTGTTTTTT. It specifies CASSSTINSRDFSGELFF.

This rearrangement joins TRBV5-8 to TRBJ1-3; TRBD1 is a possible D gene (6 bases). This CDR3 contains 16 residues. Trimming pared 4 bases from V and 0 bases from J, leaving 14 bases between. Germline V lookup: CDR1 SGHTS, CDR2 YDEGEE. The CDR3, as DNA: TGTGCCAGCAGCGGCGGACAGATTTACTCTGGAAACACCATATATTTT. As protein: CASSGGQIYSGNTIYF.

Note on this clone: An end of the junction differs from the germline gene, which may be a read error. Other DNA variants within this sample encode the same CDR3. The chain carries TRBV5-5 and TRBJ2-2; TRBD2 is a possible D gene (6 bases). CDR3 size: 18 residues. Germline V gene data show CDR1 as SGHKS and CDR2 as YYEKEE (reference sequence). The CDR3 protein is CASSLAARLGGITGELFF. The CDR3 DNA sequence: TGTGCCAGCAGCTTGGCGGCCAGGCTTGGAGGGATCACCGGGGAGTTGTTTTTT. The entire variable domain, with the rest obtained from reference TRBV5-5 and TRBJ2-2, is as follows: DAGVTQSPTHLIKTRGQQVTLRCSPISGHKSVSWYQQVLGQGPQFIFQYYEKEERGRGNFPDRFSARQFPNYSSELNVNALLLGDSALYLCASSLAARLGGITGELFFGEGSRLTVL.

The chain has TRBV29-1 and TRBJ2-7; TRBD1 might be the D (6 bases). V was clipped by 4 bases and J by 6 bases, with 10 bases between them. Per the germline V gene, CDR1 is SQVTM and CDR2 is ANQGSEA. The CDR3 has 11 residues. In DNA, the CDR3 is TGCAGCGTTGGGAACAGGGTCGAGCAGTACTTC. Its translation is CSVGNRVEQYF.

This rearrangement joins TRBV10-3 to TRBJ2-6; 10 bases are shared with TRBD2. Germline CDR1 and CDR2: ENHRY and SYGVKD. CDR3 length: 17 amino acids. Germline trimming cut 3 bases from V and 4 bases from J; bases unmatched to any gene: 6. The CDR3 DNA sequence: TGTGCCATCAGTGAAACACTAGCGGGGTTGGGGGCCAACGTCCTGACTTTC. Residues: CAISETLAGLGANVLTF.

The rearrangement links TRBV14 to TRBJ1-1; the D is unclear. The germline gives CDR1 SGHDN, CDR2 FVKESK. The CDR3 covers 13 residues. V lost 1 base and J lost 4, with 7 bases in between. The DNA of the CDR3 is TGTGCCAGCAGCCAAGTCGGAGGCACTGAAGCTTTCTTT. This translates into CASSQVGGTEAFF.

J is TRBJ1-5 and V is TRBV2; tentatively, D is TRBD1 (5 bases). This CDR3 has 14 amino acids. CDR1 and CDR2 from the germline V gene are SNHLY and FYNNEI. V lost 4 bases, J lost 3 bases, and 10 bases lay in between. As DNA, the CDR3 is TGTGCCAGCAGTGGACAGTTCGCCAATCAGCCCCAGCATTTT. Its protein is CASSGQFANQPQHF. Full variable domain (rest looked up from reference TRBV2 and TRBJ1-5): EPEVTQTPSHQVTQMGQEVILRCVPISNHLYFYWYRQILGQKVEFLVSFYNNEISEKSEIFDDQFSVERPDGSNFTLKIRSTKLEDSAMYFCASSGQFANQPQHFGDGTRLSIL.

This clone has more than one count but fewer than ten. Other DNA sequences of this sample code for an identical CDR3. The rearrangement joins TRBV18 to TRBJ1-1; the D gene is possibly TRBD1 (5 bases). Per germline, CDR1 KGHSH and CDR2 LQKENI. The CDR3 runs to 14 residues. Trimming removed 3 bases from V and 0 bases from J, with 8 bases in between. DNA of the CDR3: TGTGCCAGCTCACCGGACACGTTGAACACTGAAGCTTTCTTT. It encodes CASSPDTLNTEAFF.

The rearrangement uses TRBV4-3 and TRBJ2-2; D perhaps matches TRBD1 (6 bases). Germline V gives CDR1 LGHNA, CDR2 YSLEER. The CDR3 covers 17 residues. V gave up 1 base and J gave up 5 bases, with 17 bases separating them. In nucleotides, the CDR3 is TGCGCCAGCAGCCAAGTTGGGAACAGGGTAAAGACCGGGGAGCTGTTTTTT. Amino acids: CASSQVGNRVKTGELFF.

The chain recombines TRBV7-2 with TRBJ1-4, with unresolved D. Germline values: CDR1 SGHTA, CDR2 FQGNSA. Trimming removed 1 base at V and 8 bases at J, with 17 bases between. The length of the CDR3 is 16 residues. The CDR3 here is CASSLVVRRVNEKLFF. CDR3 DNA: TGTGCCAGCAGCTTAGTCGTGCGACGGGTGAACGAAAAACTGTTTTTT.

Here the CDR3 DNA reads TGTGCCAGCAGCTTGGGCGGGACCTCCTACAATGAGCAGTTCTTC. This sequence encodes CASSLGGTSYNEQFF. This chain uses TRBV5-4 with TRBJ2-1, with D possibly being TRBD2 (6 bases). Germline V gene sequence: CDR1 SGHNT, CDR2 YYREEE (reference sequence). This CDR3 has 15 residues. Trimming removed 0 bases from V and 0 bases from J, with 7 bases in between.

The chain is built from TRBV4-3 and TRBJ2-5, with 10 bases aligning to TRBD2. The trim removed 4 bases at V and 4 bases at J, leaving 12 bases unmatched. CDR1 is LGHNA and CDR2 is YSLEER in the germline V gene. This CDR3 region has 17 residues. The CDR3 reads CASSPGALAGVSETQYF. In DNA, the CDR3 is TGCGCCAGCAGCCCAGGGGCCCTAGCGGGGGTATCAGAGACCCAGTACTTC.

V gene TRBV2 combines with J gene TRBJ1-1; D is uncertain. The CDR3 is 14 residues long. V gave up 4 bases and J gave up 2 bases, with 11 bases separating them. CDR1 SNHLY and CDR2 FYNNEI come from the germline V gene. The CDR3 is CASSGLSGNTEAFF. The CDR3, as DNA: TGTGCCAGCAGTGGACTCTCGGGAAACACTGAAGCTTTCTTT.

This clone was seen more than once but under ten times. The rearrangement links TRBV7-6 to TRBJ2-5, with TRBD1 matching 8 bases. J was trimmed by 8 bases and V by 0 bases; bases with no gene match: 5. Germline CDR1 SGHVS, CDR2 FNYEAQ. CDR3 length: 14 residues. The CDR3 DNA is TGTGCCAGCAGCTTAGCGTTCGGACAGGGCACCCAGTACTTC. It translates to CASSLAFGQGTQYF.

The chain has TRBV6-4 and TRBJ1-5; D may be TRBD1 (6 bases). Germline CDR1 reads MRHNA; CDR2 reads SNTAGT. The CDR3 is 13 residues long. Trimming removed 4 bases at V and 5 bases at J, with 9 bases between. As DNA, the CDR3 is TGTGCCAGCAGTGGGGGGCCCCATCAGCCCCAGCATTTT. This translates into CASSGGPHQPQHF.

V usage is TRBV6-2 or TRBV6-3 and J usage is TRBJ1-2, with 8 bases fitting TRBD1. The V segment lost 6 bases and the J segment 4 bases; nucleotides outside the gene matches: 13. This CDR3 comprises 16 residues. Germline V CDR1 and CDR2: MNHEY, SVGEGT. The CDR3 region has the DNA TGTGCCAGCAGCTCAATCCGGGGACAGGTCCCCTATGGCTACACCTTC. Its protein is CASSSIRGQVPYGYTF.

This chain joins TRBV4-2 and TRBJ2-1, with TRBD2 as a possible D gene (6 bases). This CDR3 has 14 amino acids. The germline gives CDR1 LGHNA, CDR2 YNFKEQ. V gave up 0 bases and J gave up 7 bases, with 10 bases separating them. The CDR3 bases are TGTGCCAGCAGCCAAGAGCCCCTAGCGAATGAGCAGTTCTTC. Its translation: CASSQEPLANEQFF.

This chain links TRBV19 with TRBJ2-2, with 9 bases identical to TRBD1. The CDR3 runs to 17 residues. The germline V gene encodes CDR1 LNHDA and CDR2 SQIVND (reference sequence). The J segment lost 0 bases and the V segment lost 4 bases, leaving 6 bases of the junction unmatched. In DNA, the CDR3 is TGTGCCAGTAGTAGTTTCTGGGACAGGGCGAACACCGGGGAGCTGTTTTTT. It translates to CASSSFWDRANTGELFF.

This chain joins TRBV18 and TRBJ1-1, with D possibly TRBD1 on 6 matching bases. Germline V CDR1 and CDR2: KGHSH, LQKENI. The CDR3 runs to 13 residues. V lost 6 bases and J lost 4, with 12 bases in between. The CDR3 bases are TGTGCCAGCTCCGTAGGGGGGGGCACTGAAGCTTTCTTT. It is translated as CASSVGGGTEAFF.

The rearrangement uses TRBV4-2 and TRBJ2-7, with 10 bases identical to TRBD2. This CDR3 comprises 15 residues. Germline CDR1 is LGHNA and CDR2 is YNFKEQ. Trimming at V came to 3 bases and at J to 2 bases, leaving 4 bases not matched to a gene. CDR3 region: CASSHSSGSPYEQYF. The CDR3 DNA sequence: TGTGCCAGCAGCCACTCTAGCGGGAGCCCCTACGAGCAGTACTTC.

CDR3 sequence: CASSSGQPSSPLHF. The CDR3, as DNA: TGTGCCAGCAGCTCCGGACAGCCATCTTCACCCCTCCACTTT. The rearrangement links TRBV7-9 to TRBJ1-6; TRBD1 might be the D (6 bases). This CDR3 has 14 residues. V was shortened by 4 bases and J by 9 bases, with 13 bases between the two germline ends. CDR1 is SEHNR, CDR2 FQNEAQ, per germline (reference sequence).

This chain joins TRBV7-2 and TRBJ2-1, with D possibly TRBD2 on 6 matching bases. This CDR3 has 15 residues. Germline CDR1 is SGHTA and CDR2 is FQGNSA. V was pared by 3 bases and J by 7 bases, with 16 bases between. The chain's CDR3 is CASSLTGGLLNEQFF. In nucleotides, the CDR3 is TGTGCCAGCAGCTTGACCGGGGGACTCCTTAATGAGCAGTTCTTC.

The chain is built from TRBV21-1 and TRBJ1-2; TRBD1 is taken as the D call from the table, unchecked against the DNA. TRBV21-1 is a recognized pseudogene. The CDR3 has 14 residues. The CDR3 is CARQQMARGYGYTF. Written as DNA, the CDR3 is TGTGCCAGACAGCAGATGGCCAGGGGGTATGGCTACACCTTC.

This clone was seen only a few times. J is TRBJ2-5 and V is TRBV29-1; 11 positions agree with TRBD1. The CDR3 consists of 11 residues. V shed 8 bases and J 8 bases; nucleotides not matched to a gene: 4. Germline V CDR1 and CDR2: SQVTM, ANQGSEA. CDR3 amino acids: CSWTGGRTQYF. CDR3 nucleotide sequence: TGCAGCTGGACAGGGGGCCGTACCCAGTACTTC.

This chain uses TRBV7-2 with TRBJ2-7, with D possibly matching TRBD2 (5 bases). Germline CDR1 and CDR2: SGHTA and FQGNSA. Trimming took 1 base from V and 4 from J, leaving 11 bases between them. The CDR3 has 14 amino acids. CDR3 in DNA: TGTGCCAGCAGCTTAGACACTAGTTTTTACGAGCAGTACTTC. Translated: CASSLDTSFYEQYF.

The V and J genes are TRBV19 and TRBJ2-5, with D possibly matching TRBD2 (5 bases). V lost 10 bases and J 3 bases, leaving 15 bases between the germline ends. The CDR3 totals 13 residues. Looked up from germline, CDR1 is LNHDA and CDR2 is SQIVND (reference sequence). In DNA, the CDR3 is TGTGCCACCGCGGGCAACGGTGAAGAGACCCAGTACTTC. This sequence encodes CATAGNGEETQYF.

V and J are TRBV29-1 and TRBJ2-5; 7 bases align to TRBD2. V trimming: 7 bases; J trimming: 6 bases; junction bases outside the gene matches: 11. The CDR3 contains 13 residues. The germline gives CDR1 SQVTM, CDR2 ANQGSEA. The CDR3 sequence is CSAEREGRKTQYF. DNA for the CDR3: TGCAGCGCCGAGAGGGAGGGCAGGAAGACCCAGTACTTC.

The V call is TRBV11-2, the J call TRBJ2-1, with 8 bases matching TRBD2. V shed 3 bases, J shed 1 base, and the junction held 14 bases outside the gene matches. CDR1 SGHAT and CDR2 FQNNGV come from the germline V gene. CDR3 length equals 19 residues. DNA of the CDR3: TGTGCCAGCAGCTTCTTCCCCCAGCGGGAGAGAGGGTCCTACAATGAGCAGTTCTTC. Translation: CASSFFPQRERGSYNEQFF.

The rearrangement joins TRBV5-1 to TRBJ2-3; tentative D call: TRBD2 (5 bases). The CDR3 loop spans 17 amino acids. From germline, CDR1 is SGHRS and CDR2 YFSETQ. Trimming cost V 1 base and J 0 bases, with 15 bases left between them. The CDR3 loop reads CASSLSVVALSTDTQYF. In DNA form, the CDR3 reads TGCGCCAGCAGCTTGAGTGTAGTAGCGTTGAGCACAGATACGCAGTATTTT.

The chain has TRBV5-1 and TRBJ1-4; 7 bases match TRBD1. Germline V CDR1 and CDR2: SGHRS, YFSETQ. J gave up 8 bases and V 4 bases, and 11 bases lay outside the gene matches. CDR3 length: 15 residues. The CDR3 region is CASSRLQGLGEKLFF. CDR3 coding DNA: TGCGCCAGCAGCCGCCTACAGGGGTTGGGGGAAAAACTGTTTTTT.

The DNA for the CDR3 is TGTGCCAGCGGGTTTCGTCGGGGGGACTACGACGAGCAGTACTTC. This codes for CASGFRRGDYDEQYF. The chain uses TRBV7-2 and TRBJ2-7; 7 nucleotides line up with TRBD2. Per the germline V gene, CDR1 is SGHTA and CDR2 is FQGNSA. The CDR3 sequence is 15 residues long. Germline trimming cut 8 bases from V and 5 bases from J; bases unmatched to any gene: 15.